A selection of T cell receptor beta chains follows, all from one sample in a study of shared clonotypes between healthy human individuals. Assay used: immunoSEQ multiplex PCR; TCRdb lists only in-frame clones, some missing. The sample carries over 850,000 clones, around 78% recorded once. Sequencing was performed on memory CD4+ T cells from PBMCs. These receptors came from a man aged 18-30 years in good health. Some clones in this sample may be carry-over from other donors' samples. The CDR3 runs from the conserved cysteine through the conserved F or W. The order of the fields is J gene, V gene, clone size, D gene, CDR3 DNA, CDR3 protein. The D gene is left open where the match is weak. Size values are once, few and many counts, or a class for expanded clones, and some rows have none.

J gene: TRBJ2-1; V gene: TRBV7-2; clone size: NA; D gene: TRBD1; CDR3 DNA: TGTGCCAGCAGCAAACGGGACAGCCCCAGCGGCTCCTACAATGAGCAGTTCTTC; CDR3 protein: CASSKRDSPSGSYNEQFF
J gene: TRBJ2-3; V gene: TRBV5-4; clone size: NA; D gene: NA; CDR3 DNA: TGTGCCAGCAGCTCGATTTTGGATACGCAGTATTTT; CDR3 protein: CASSSILDTQYF
J gene: TRBJ2-7; V gene: TRBV2; clone size: NA; D gene: NA; CDR3 DNA: TGTGCCACACAGGTCGGTGGCAGGGTGATCGAGCAGTACTTC; CDR3 protein: CATQVGGRVIEQYF
J gene: TRBJ2-4; V gene: TRBV30; clone size: NA; D gene: TRBD2; CDR3 DNA: TGTGCCTGGAGTGTAGCGGGGGAGGACATTCAGTACTTC; CDR3 protein: CAWSVAGEDIQYF
J gene: TRBJ1-2; V gene: TRBV7-2; clone size: NA; D gene: NA; CDR3 DNA: TGTGCCAGCAGCTTAGAACGGTACTATGGCTACACCTTC; CDR3 protein: CASSLERYYGYTF
J gene: TRBJ2-3; V gene: TRBV7-9; clone size: once; D gene: NA; CDR3 DNA: TGTGCCAGCAGCTTAACGCTGGGGGGCGCGGGCTCAGATACGCAGTATTTT; CDR3 protein: CASSLTLGGAGSDTQYF
J gene: TRBJ1-1; V gene: TRBV6-1; clone size: NA; D gene: NA; CDR3 DNA: TGTGCCAGCAGTGAAGGGCCCCGACCCGAAGCTTTCTTT; CDR3 protein: CASSEGPRPEAFF
J gene: TRBJ2-4; V gene: TRBV29-1; clone size: NA; D gene: NA; CDR3 DNA: TGCAGCGTTGAGGCGAGAGGGGGAAACATTCAGTACTTC; CDR3 protein: CSVEARGGNIQYF
J gene: TRBJ2-7; V gene: TRBV28; clone size: NA; D gene: TRBD2; CDR3 DNA: TGTGCCAGCCAGATTCCTAGCGGAGCCTACGAGCAGTACTTC; CDR3 protein: CASQIPSGAYEQYF
J gene: TRBJ2-3; V gene: TRBV7-3; clone size: NA; D gene: TRBD1; CDR3 DNA: TGTGCCAGCAGCTCTCGACAGGGTACAGATACGCAGTATTTT; CDR3 protein: CASSSRQGTDTQYF
J gene: TRBJ1-3; V gene: TRBV7-9; clone size: NA; D gene: NA; CDR3 DNA: TGTGCCAGCAGCTCCAAGGGGCGCAAACCCTCTGGAAACACCATATATTTT; CDR3 protein: CASSSKGRKPSGNTIYF
J gene: TRBJ1-1; V gene: TRBV6-5; clone size: NA; D gene: NA; CDR3 DNA: TGTGCCAGCAGTTACGGTATCTTGAACACTGAAGCTTTCTTT; CDR3 protein: CASSYGILNTEAFF
J gene: TRBJ2-5; V gene: TRBV9; clone size: NA; D gene: NA; CDR3 DNA: TGTGCCAGCAGCCCATATCCGACAACGGGAGAGACCCAGTACTTC; CDR3 protein: CASSPYPTTGETQYF
J gene: TRBJ2-7; V gene: TRBV6-5; clone size: once; D gene: TRBD2; CDR3 DNA: TGTGCCAGCAGATCTCAGCGGGAGGGCCCCTACGAGCAGTACTTC; CDR3 protein: CASRSQREGPYEQYF
J gene: TRBJ1-2; V gene: TRBV11-2; clone size: few; D gene: TRBD1; CDR3 DNA: TGTGCCAGCAGCCAGGGGGGGGGAGTCCACTATGGCTACACCTTC; CDR3 protein: CASSQGGGVHYGYTF
J gene: TRBJ2-2; V gene: TRBV28; clone size: NA; D gene: NA; CDR3 DNA: TGTGCCAGCAGTTTGAGACAGATCACCGGGGAGCTGTTTTTT; CDR3 protein: CASSLRQITGELFF
J gene: TRBJ1-2; V gene: TRBV7-9; clone size: NA; D gene: NA; CDR3 DNA: TGTGCCAGCAGCCCCCAGAACTATGGCTACACCTTC; CDR3 protein: CASSPQNYGYTF
J gene: TRBJ2-3; V gene: TRBV5-1; clone size: NA; D gene: NA; CDR3 DNA: TGCGCCAGCAGCTTGGCTGGGACCACAGATACGCAGTATTTT; CDR3 protein: CASSLAGTTDTQYF
J gene: TRBJ2-5; V gene: TRBV19; clone size: NA; D gene: NA; CDR3 DNA: TGTGCCAGTAGCCGAGACAGTTTGCAAGAGACCCAGTACTTC; CDR3 protein: CASSRDSLQETQYF
J gene: TRBJ2-7; V gene: TRBV5-6; clone size: NA; D gene: NA; CDR3 DNA: TGTGCCAGCAGACAGGACAGAATGTACGAGCAGTACTTC; CDR3 protein: CASRQDRMYEQYF
J gene: TRBJ1-2; V gene: TRBV7-9; clone size: NA; D gene: NA; CDR3 DNA: TGTGCCAGCACCACGAGCTACAAAGACTATGGCTACACCTTC; CDR3 protein: CASTTSYKDYGYTF
J gene: TRBJ1-4; V gene: TRBV6-1; clone size: NA; D gene: NA; CDR3 DNA: TGTGCCAGCACCCCGGGCGGGGTATGGGAAAAACTGTTTTTT; CDR3 protein: CASTPGGVWEKLFF
J gene: TRBJ1-2; V gene: TRBV30; clone size: once; D gene: NA; CDR3 DNA: TGTGCGGGCGGAGAAGGGGCCTATGGCTACACCTTC; CDR3 protein: CAGGEGAYGYTF
J gene: TRBJ2-7; V gene: TRBV5-1; clone size: NA; D gene: NA; CDR3 DNA: TGCGCCAGCAGCTTGACTAGAGGGCCCTACGAGCAGTACTTC; CDR3 protein: CASSLTRGPYEQYF
J gene: TRBJ2-7; V gene: TRBV6-6; clone size: NA; D gene: NA; CDR3 DNA: TGTGCCATCAGTGAGGTAGATAAGGGCTCCTACGAGCAGTACTTC; CDR3 protein: CAISEVDKGSYEQYF
J gene: TRBJ1-2; V gene: TRBV5-1; clone size: NA; D gene: NA; CDR3 DNA: TGCGCCAGCAAAGTAGAGATAACGGACTATGGCTACACCTTC; CDR3 protein: CASKVEITDYGYTF
J gene: TRBJ2-1; V gene: TRBV2; clone size: NA; D gene: TRBD2; CDR3 DNA: TGTGCCAGCCAAGCTCTAGCGGGAGATTCCAATGAGCAGTTCTTC; CDR3 protein: CASQALAGDSNEQFF
J gene: TRBJ2-5; V gene: TRBV28; clone size: once; D gene: NA; CDR3 DNA: TGTGCCAGCAGTTTACGTATCCAAGAGACCCAGTACTTC; CDR3 protein: CASSLRIQETQYF
J gene: TRBJ2-1; V gene: TRBV5-1; clone size: NA; D gene: NA; CDR3 DNA: TGCGCCAGCAGCCCGACCATGCGTTCCAGTTACAATGAGCAGTTCTTC; CDR3 protein: CASSPTMRSSYNEQFF
J gene: TRBJ2-3; V gene: TRBV20-1; clone size: few; D gene: NA; CDR3 DNA: TGCAGTGTTATCGGGACAACGCAGTATTTT; CDR3 protein: CSVIGTTQYF
J gene: TRBJ2-7; V gene: TRBV19; clone size: NA; D gene: TRBD1; CDR3 DNA: TGTGCCAGTAGTGCCAGGGGGAGCTCCTACGAGCAGTACTTC; CDR3 protein: CASSARGSSYEQYF
J gene: TRBJ1-1; V gene: TRBV19; clone size: NA; D gene: NA; CDR3 DNA: TGTGCCAGTAGTATCAACAGGGACACTGAAGCTTTCTTT; CDR3 protein: CASSINRDTEAFF
J gene: TRBJ1-1; V gene: TRBV7-2; clone size: NA; D gene: TRBD1; CDR3 DNA: TGTGCCAGCAGCTCCCCGGACAGGGTAGTCACTGAAGCTTTCTTT; CDR3 protein: CASSSPDRVVTEAFF
J gene: TRBJ1-1; V gene: TRBV18; clone size: once; D gene: TRBD1; CDR3 DNA: TGTGCCAGCTCACCAACCCGGGACAGGCCGAACACTGAAGCTTTCTTT; CDR3 protein: CASSPTRDRPNTEAFF
J gene: TRBJ2-1; V gene: TRBV7-9; clone size: few; D gene: NA; CDR3 DNA: TGTGCCATGGGGAAGTGGGAGTCCTACAATGAGCAGTTCTTC; CDR3 protein: CAMGKWESYNEQFF
J gene: TRBJ2-3; V gene: TRBV2; clone size: NA; D gene: TRBD1; CDR3 DNA: TGTGCCAGCAGTGAGGGGACAGGGGCAGATACGCAGTATTTT; CDR3 protein: CASSEGTGADTQYF
J gene: TRBJ2-7; V gene: TRBV6-5; clone size: NA; D gene: NA; CDR3 DNA: TGTGCCAGCAGTTACTCGGTGGGAACCCCCACCTACGAGCAGTACTTC; CDR3 protein: CASSYSVGTPTYEQYF
J gene: TRBJ2-7; V gene: TRBV5-1; clone size: NA; D gene: TRBD1; CDR3 DNA: TGCGCCAGCAGCTACGGGGGGACAGGGAGGAGCGGAATTCCCTACGAGCAGTACTTC; CDR3 protein: CASSYGGTGRSGIPYEQYF
J gene: TRBJ2-1; V gene: TRBV28; clone size: NA; D gene: NA; CDR3 DNA: TGTGCCAGCAGTAAGATGTCAGGGGCGCTATACAATGAGCAGTTCTTC; CDR3 protein: CASSKMSGALYNEQFF
J gene: TRBJ1-5; V gene: TRBV29-1; clone size: NA; D gene: TRBD1; CDR3 DNA: TGCAGCGTTGGGGACAGGGTTGATCAGCCCCAGCATTTT; CDR3 protein: CSVGDRVDQPQHF
J gene: TRBJ2-7; V gene: TRBV9; clone size: NA; D gene: TRBD2; CDR3 DNA: TGTGCCAGCAGCGTAGGGGAGGGCGGTCCCTACGAGCAGTACTTC; CDR3 protein: CASSVGEGGPYEQYF
J gene: TRBJ2-7; V gene: TRBV6-5; clone size: NA; D gene: TRBD1; CDR3 DNA: TGTGCCAGCAGTTCCTCACAGGGGCCCTCGGGCTACGAGCAGTACTTC; CDR3 protein: CASSSSQGPSGYEQYF
J gene: TRBJ2-5; V gene: TRBV18; clone size: NA; D gene: NA; CDR3 DNA: TGTGCCAGCTCCCCGCTTCAACAAGAGACCCAGTACTTC; CDR3 protein: CASSPLQQETQYF
J gene: TRBJ1-5; V gene: TRBV19; clone size: NA; D gene: TRBD1; CDR3 DNA: TGTGCCAGTAGGGCCCAGGGGGTAAATAGCAATCAGCCCCAGCATTTT; CDR3 protein: CASRAQGVNSNQPQHF
J gene: TRBJ2-1; V gene: TRBV28; clone size: NA; D gene: TRBD2; CDR3 DNA: TGTGCCAGCAGTTGGGGGGGACGCTCCTACAATGAGCAGTTCTTC; CDR3 protein: CASSWGGRSYNEQFF
J gene: TRBJ1-2; V gene: TRBV7-9; clone size: NA; D gene: NA; CDR3 DNA: TGTGCCAGCAGCCGGAGGGGGGCTAACTATGGCTACACCTTC; CDR3 protein: CASSRRGANYGYTF
J gene: TRBJ2-7; V gene: TRBV7-2; clone size: NA; D gene: NA; CDR3 DNA: TGTGCCAGCAGCTTTCCGGGTAGGGGATACGAGCAGTACTTC; CDR3 protein: CASSFPGRGYEQYF
J gene: TRBJ2-7; V gene: TRBV20-1; clone size: NA; D gene: NA; CDR3 DNA: TGCAGTGCTAGAGCTGGGGGGAGGAGGAACTTC; CDR3 protein: CSARAGGRRNF
J gene: TRBJ2-7; V gene: TRBV7-9; clone size: NA; D gene: TRBD1; CDR3 DNA: TGTGCCAGCAGCTTAGGGCAGGGGGCCATTGTGAGTCTCTCGCGCGAGCAGTACTTC; CDR3 protein: CASSLGQGAIVSLSREQYF
J gene: TRBJ1-1; V gene: TRBV27; clone size: NA; D gene: NA; CDR3 DNA: TGTGCCAGCAGTTGGGGACCGAACACTGAAGCTTTCTTT; CDR3 protein: CASSWGPNTEAFF
J gene: TRBJ2-6; V gene: TRBV25-1; clone size: NA; D gene: NA; CDR3 DNA: TGTGCCAGCAGTCCATCTGGGGCCAACGTCCTGACTTTC; CDR3 protein: CASSPSGANVLTF
J gene: TRBJ1-5; V gene: TRBV28; clone size: NA; D gene: TRBD1; CDR3 DNA: TGTGCCAGCCTTACGGAGGGCAGGGGGCACAATCAGCCCCAGCATTTT; CDR3 protein: CASLTEGRGHNQPQHF
J gene: TRBJ1-4; V gene: TRBV7-9; clone size: NA; D gene: TRBD1; CDR3 DNA: TGTGCCAGCAGCTTTTCCGGACAGGGCGCAAATGAAAAACTGTTTTTT; CDR3 protein: CASSFSGQGANEKLFF
J gene: TRBJ2-2; V gene: TRBV6-6; clone size: few; D gene: TRBD2; CDR3 DNA: TGTGCCAGCAGTTATAGGACTAGAATGAACACCGGGGAGCTGTTTTTT; CDR3 protein: CASSYRTRMNTGELFF
J gene: TRBJ1-2; V gene: TRBV25-1; clone size: NA; D gene: NA; CDR3 DNA: TGTGCCAGCAGTGACCTCAAGTCCGGGGGCGGCTACACCTTC; CDR3 protein: CASSDLKSGGGYTF
J gene: TRBJ1-1; V gene: TRBV27; clone size: NA; D gene: NA; CDR3 DNA: TGTGCCAGCAGTTTAAAGCCGGGGGGGCTGATGGCTTTCTTT; CDR3 protein: CASSLKPGGLMAFF
J gene: TRBJ1-1; V gene: TRBV5-4; clone size: NA; D gene: NA; CDR3 DNA: TGTGCCAGCAGCTTGGATCCCATGAACACTGAAGCTTTCTTT; CDR3 protein: CASSLDPMNTEAFF
J gene: TRBJ2-5; V gene: TRBV5-4; clone size: NA; D gene: NA; CDR3 DNA: TGTGCCAGCAGCTACAGGGCAGAGACCCAGTACTTC; CDR3 protein: CASSYRAETQYF
J gene: TRBJ2-5; V gene: TRBV5-1; clone size: NA; D gene: TRBD1; CDR3 DNA: TGCGCCAGCAGCGGTGGGACAGCGCGTCAAGAGACCCAGTACTTC; CDR3 protein: CASSGGTARQETQYF